The 32 T cell receptor beta chains presented below share a single source sample, sequenced in a study of blood T cell repertoires in COVID-19. TCRdb keeps only in-frame clones here, not all; method: immunoSEQ multiplex PCR. This table holds some 340,000 clones, around 85% found once. Sequencing input: peripheral blood. Every receptor here comes from a woman aged 18-29 years with acute or convalescent COVID-19.

In regard to this clone: The sample has other DNA sequences that encode this CDR3 too. V gene TRBV11-2 combines with J gene TRBJ1-3; maybe TRBD1 (6 bases). CDR3 length: 13 amino acids. V lost 4 bases and J 4 bases, leaving 8 bases between the germline ends. From germline, CDR1 is SGHAT and CDR2 FQNNGV. CDR3: CASSSDRGNTIYF. CDR3 DNA: TGTGCCAGCAGCTCGGACAGAGGAAACACCATATATTTT.

The J gene is TRBJ2-6, the V gene TRBV28; 7 bases agree with TRBD1. V gave up 6 bases and J gave up 2 bases; unmatched junction bases: 10. Germline loops: CDR1 MDHEN, CDR2 SYDVKM. This CDR3 contains 17 residues. CDR3 sequence: CASSPQGLDPGANVLTF. The CDR3 DNA follows: TGTGCCAGCAGCCCACAGGGGCTGGACCCTGGGGCCAACGTCCTGACTTTC.

The J gene is TRBJ2-7, the V gene TRBV9; 11 bases agree with TRBD1. Germline CDR1 is SGDLS and CDR2 is YYNGEE. CDR3 length: 18 amino acids. The trim removed 4 bases at V and 1 base at J, leaving 13 bases unmatched. CDR3 protein: CASSHHKGQGDTSYEQYF. CDR3 sequence (DNA): TGTGCCAGCAGCCACCACAAGGGACAGGGGGATACTTCCTACGAGCAGTACTTC. Full variable domain (remainder filled in from reference TRBV9 and TRBJ2-7): DSGVTQTPKHLITATGQRVTLRCSPRSGDLSVYWYQQSLDQGLQFLIQYYNGEERAKGNILERFSAQQFPDLHSELNLSSLELGDSALYFCASSHHKGQGDTSYEQYFGPGTRLTVT.

This clone was detected once. The J gene is TRBJ1-5, the V gene TRBV24-1; TRBD1 is a possible D gene (5 bases). Trimming took off 5 bases at V and 4 bases at J, with 8 bases between the two ends. Germline V gene data show CDR1 as KGHDR and CDR2 as SFDVKD. This CDR3 spans 13 amino acids. The CDR3 loop is CATSGGLNQPQHF. The CDR3 DNA reads TGTGCCACCAGTGGGGGCTTGAATCAGCCCCAGCATTTT.

To note about this clone: Additional DNA sequences in this sample encode the identical CDR3. This sequence joins TRBV29-1 and TRBJ2-7, with 9 positions matching TRBD2. The trim removed 7 bases at V and 2 bases at J, leaving 3 bases unmatched. The CDR3 is 12 amino acids. The germline CDR1 and CDR2 sequences are SQVTM and ANQGSEA. CDR3: CSGLADTYEQYF. The DNA of the CDR3 is TGCAGCGGACTAGCGGATACCTACGAGCAGTACTTC.

The CDR3: CASSVTFMGGGRGYTF. In nucleotides, the CDR3 is TGTGCCAGCAGCGTCACATTTATGGGGGGCGGGAGAGGCTACACCTTC. The chain joins TRBV9 to TRBJ1-2, with D maybe TRBD1 (6 bases). The germline V gene has CDR1 SGDLS and CDR2 YYNGEE. The CDR3 has 16 amino acids. The germline V and J ends were trimmed by 2 bases and 8 bases, with 22 bases remaining between them.

This clone was detected a few times. This chain connects TRBV28 to TRBJ1-3; 7 bases are a match to TRBD1. The germline gives CDR1 MDHEN, CDR2 SYDVKM. With V trimmed by 5 bases and J by 4 bases, 5 bases remained unmatched. CDR3 length: 14 amino acids. The CDR3 spells CASSPDREGNTIYF. The DNA of the CDR3 is TGTGCCAGCAGTCCAGACAGGGAAGGAAACACCATATATTTT.

The chain joins TRBV19 to TRBJ1-2, with 8 bases identical to TRBD1. Per the germline V gene, CDR1 is LNHDA and CDR2 is SQIVND (reference sequence). V lost 4 bases and J lost 4; bases outside the gene matches: 5. This CDR3 spans 14 amino acids. Here the CDR3 reads CASSTPGTGYGYTF. CDR3 in DNA: TGTGCCAGTAGTACTCCCGGGACAGGCTATGGCTACACCTTC.

This clone was found a few times. The V call is TRBV7-3, the J call TRBJ2-1; 8 bases are shared with TRBD2. J lost 4 bases, V lost 4 bases, and 9 bases had no gene match. The germline V gene has CDR1 SGHTA and CDR2 FQGTGA. The CDR3 extends over 16 amino acids. CDR3 sequence: CASSSGGAGGYNEQFF. The CDR3 bases are TGTGCCAGCAGCTCCGGAGGGGCGGGGGGTTACAATGAGCAGTTCTTC.

The V and J genes are TRBV6-5 and TRBJ1-1, with TRBD1 matching over 7 bases. Trimming removed 2 bases from V and 5 bases from J; junction bases left unmatched: 5. The CDR3 is 14 residues long. Germline assignment: CDR1 MNHEY and CDR2 SVGAGI. The CDR3 spells CASSYRGRDTEAFF. The DNA of the CDR3 is TGTGCCAGCAGTTACAGGGGGCGCGATACTGAAGCTTTCTTT.

As for this clone: This sample also contains other DNA sequences that code for the same CDR3. This chain links TRBV10-3 with TRBJ2-7; the D gene is possibly TRBD2 (6 bases). CDR3 size: 13 residues. The V gene's germline CDR1 is ENHRY and CDR2 SYGVKD. Trimming shortened V by 0 bases and J by 3 bases, and 6 bases separated the two germline ends. As DNA, the CDR3 is TGTGCCATCAGTGAGTCGACTAGCTACGAGCAGTACTTC. Its translation: CAISESTSYEQYF.

This chain uses TRBV2 with TRBJ1-5; D is undetermined. Trimming removed 4 bases from V and 5 bases from J, with 3 bases in between. Germline V gives CDR1 SNHLY, CDR2 FYNNEI. The CDR3 is 11 residues long. The CDR3 DNA reads as TGTGCCAGCAGTGTCGATCAGCCCCAGCATTTT. It translates to CASSVDQPQHF.

The V and J genes are TRBV6-5 and TRBJ1-3, with no clear D. Per the germline V gene, CDR1 is MNHEY and CDR2 is SVGAGI. V lost 2 bases to trimming and J lost 0 bases, with 8 bases between them. The CDR3 has 15 amino acids. The CDR3 loop is CASSYDTSSGNTIYF. The DNA of the CDR3 is TGTGCCAGCAGTTACGACACTTCCTCTGGAAACACCATATATTTT.

This chain uses TRBV3-1 (or the pseudogene TRBV3-2) with TRBJ2-2; 12 nucleotides agree with TRBD2. Germline V CDR1 and CDR2: LGHDT, YNNKEL (reference sequence). The V segment lost 6 bases and the J segment 6 bases; nucleotides outside the gene matches: 8. CDR3 length: 16 amino acids. CDR3 sequence reads: CASSLRLAGVPGELFF. For the CDR3, the DNA is TGTGCCAGCAGTCTCCGACTAGCGGGAGTTCCCGGGGAGCTGTTTTTT.

This chain connects TRBV5-8 to TRBJ2-7; D perhaps matches TRBD1 (9 bases). V lost 0 bases and J lost 1, with 14 bases in between. Per germline, CDR1 SGHTS and CDR2 YDEGEE. The CDR3 covers 16 residues. CDR3 sequence (DNA): TGTGCCAGCAGCTTGGAGCGGGGGACAGGGTCCTACGAGCAGTACTTC. Translating it yields CASSLERGTGSYEQYF.

The chain employs TRBV9 and TRBJ2-1, with D unresolved. Germline CDR1 is SGDLS and CDR2 is YYNGEE. This CDR3 is built from 13 residues. V was shortened by 0 bases and J by 12 bases, with 13 bases between the two germline ends. This chain's CDR3 is CASSVDFFKSQFF. CDR3 bases: TGTGCCAGCAGCGTAGATTTCTTTAAATCGCAGTTCTTC.

J is TRBJ2-7 and V is TRBV27, with TRBD2 identical over 8 bases. CDR1 MNHEY and CDR2 SMNVEV come from the germline V gene (reference sequence). J lost 2 bases, V lost 0 bases, and 0 bases had no gene match. This CDR3 contains 14 residues. The DNA for the CDR3 is TGTGCCAGCAGTTTATCAGCGGGAGCCTACGAGCAGTACTTC. Residues: CASSLSAGAYEQYF.

The gene calls are TRBV25-1 and TRBJ1-2; a possible D gene is TRBD1 (6 bases). V was pared by 2 bases and J by 4 bases, with 11 bases between. The CDR3 spans 14 residues. Germline V lookup: CDR1 MGHDK, CDR2 SYGVNS. The CDR3 DNA reads TGTGCCAGCAGTGAACCAGGGGATGGCTATGGCTACACCTTC. Its protein product is CASSEPGDGYGYTF.

V is TRBV9 and J is TRBJ2-1; 7 bases are shared with TRBD1. The CDR3 consists of 14 residues. J lost 5 bases, V lost 3 bases, and 5 bases had no gene match. Germline V gene sequence: CDR1 SGDLS, CDR2 YYNGEE. The CDR3, as DNA: TGTGCCAGCAGCGGCCGGGACAGAGACAATGAGCAGTTCTTC. Translated, it gives CASSGRDRDNEQFF.

V and J are TRBV4-1 and TRBJ1-4; tentatively, D is TRBD1 (5 bases). Germline loops: CDR1 MGHRA, CDR2 YSYEKL. The V and J ends lost 4 bases and 5 bases respectively, with 11 bases between them. This CDR3 region has 14 residues. The CDR3 region is CASSRGRGNEKLFF. The CDR3 DNA reads TGCGCCAGCAGCCGCGGGCGGGGGAATGAAAAACTGTTTTTT.

The gene calls are TRBV19 and TRBJ2-5, with 9 bases identical to TRBD1. Germline V gene data show CDR1 as LNHDA and CDR2 as SQIVND (reference sequence). The CDR3 consists of 15 residues. V was pared by 8 bases and J by 5 bases, with 12 bases of the junction left unmatched. The CDR3 sequence is CASASRDRVVETQYF. For the CDR3, the DNA is TGTGCCAGTGCTTCCCGGGACAGGGTTGTGGAGACCCAGTACTTC.

V and J are TRBV3-1 (or the pseudogene TRBV3-2) and TRBJ1-2, with D possibly TRBD1 on 5 matching bases. Germline V lookup: CDR1 LGHDT, CDR2 YNNKEL (reference sequence). This CDR3 is built from 15 residues. V was shortened by 4 bases and J by 3 bases, with 15 bases between the two germline ends. CDR3 region: CASSPTSGGDYGYTF. CDR3 bases: TGTGCCAGCAGCCCCACCTCGGGGGGGGACTATGGCTACACCTTC.

The chain employs TRBV24-1 and TRBJ2-7; TRBD1 aligns across 10 bases. This CDR3 spans 15 amino acids. The trim removed 3 bases at V and 2 bases at J, leaving 3 bases unmatched. Germline loops: CDR1 KGHDR, CDR2 SFDVKD. The chain's CDR3 is CATSDPGQGTYEQYF. CDR3 in DNA: TGTGCCACCAGTGATCCGGGACAGGGGACCTACGAGCAGTACTTC.

V usage is TRBV13 and J usage is TRBJ2-3; D gene ambiguous. Germline loops: CDR1 PRHDT, CDR2 FYEKMQ (reference sequence). The CDR3 length is 13 residues. V lost 2 bases and J 4 bases, leaving 7 bases between the germline ends. This chain's CDR3 is CASSLSLSDTQYF. CDR3 nucleotide sequence: TGTGCCAGCAGCTTATCCCTTTCAGATACGCAGTATTTT. The variable domain in full, with the rest retrieved from reference TRBV13 and TRBJ2-3, is AAGVIQSPRHLIKEKRETATLKCYPIPRHDTVYWYQQGPGQDPQFLISFYEKMQSDKGSIPDRFSAQQFSDYHSELNMSSLELGDSALYFCASSLSLSDTQYFGPGTRLTVL.

The chain links TRBV24-1 to TRBJ2-7; TRBD1 matches 8 bases. The V and J ends lost 7 bases and 5 bases, in that order; junction bases with no gene match: 15. This CDR3 has 16 amino acids. Germline CDR1 is KGHDR and CDR2 is SFDVKD. The CDR3: CATRPTTGAFKDEQYF. The CDR3, as DNA: TGTGCCACCAGACCTACGACAGGGGCGTTTAAGGACGAGCAGTACTTC.

In this sample, this clone turned up a few times. The rearrangement joins TRBV5-1 to TRBJ2-7, with D tentatively TRBD2 (7 bases). The germline V gene encodes CDR1 SGHRS and CDR2 YFSETQ. With 4 bases removed from V and 1 base from J, the gap between germline ends came to 21 bases. The CDR3 has 17 amino acids. The CDR3, as DNA: TGCGCCAGCAGCGAACCCCCAGGGGCTAGCGGTTCCTACGAGCAGTACTTC. Its protein product is CASSEPPGASGSYEQYF.

The CDR3 spells CASSTGTPNFYGYTF. CDR3 coding DNA: TGTGCCAGCAGTACCGGGACACCAAATTTCTATGGCTACACCTTC. The chain has TRBV28 and TRBJ1-2; D perhaps matches TRBD1 (6 bases). The germline V gene encodes CDR1 MDHEN and CDR2 SYDVKM. Trimming stripped 5 bases from V and 4 bases from J, with 17 bases between. This CDR3 spans 15 amino acids.

The chain uses TRBV2 and TRBJ2-1; TRBD2 aligns across 9 bases. CDR1 and CDR2 (germline): SNHLY, FYNNEI. CDR3 length: 15 amino acids. J was trimmed by 8 bases and V by 4 bases; bases with no gene match: 9. CDR3 protein: CASSVLAGGPDEQFF. CDR3 sequence (DNA): TGTGCCAGCAGTGTTTTGGCGGGGGGGCCGGATGAGCAGTTCTTC.

V is TRBV28 and J is TRBJ1-6; D might be TRBD1 (6 bases). V was cut by 5 bases and J by 7 bases, with 12 bases left in between. The CDR3 loop spans 14 amino acids. Germline values: CDR1 MDHEN, CDR2 SYDVKM. CDR3 residues: CASSLQGRNSPLHF. CDR3 DNA sequence: TGTGCCAGCAGTCTACAGGGACGGAATTCACCCCTCCACTTT.

The chain joins TRBV19 to TRBJ2-7; maybe TRBD1 (6 bases). CDR1 is LNHDA and CDR2 is SQIVND in the germline V gene (reference sequence). The CDR3 contains 15 residues. Between the trimmed V and J ends, which lost 3 bases and 5 bases, there was a span of 17 bases. The CDR3, as DNA: TGTGCCAGTAGTATGGCGGACACGGGACACGACGAGCAGTACTTC. The encoded protein is CASSMADTGHDEQYF.

In its sample, this clone was seen a few times. V gene TRBV30 combines with J gene TRBJ2-7; D is possibly TRBD1 (6 bases). The CDR3 has 13 amino acids. Germline V gene data show CDR1 as GTSNPN and CDR2 as SVGIG (reference sequence). Trimming pared 2 bases from V and 0 bases from J, leaving 8 bases between. The CDR3 DNA is TGTGCCTGGAGTATAGGGGGCTCCTACGAGCAGTACTTC. Amino acids: CAWSIGGSYEQYF.

The J gene is TRBJ2-4, the V gene TRBV6-2 or TRBV6-3; D possibly corresponds to TRBD1 (6 bases). V lost 3 bases to trimming and J lost 3 bases, with 15 bases between them. This CDR3 spans 16 amino acids. Germline CDR1 is MNHEY and CDR2 is SVGEGT. CDR3 nucleotide sequence: TGTGCCAGCAGTTATGGACAGTCCCAGGGCAAAAACATTCAGTACTTC. As protein: CASSYGQSQGKNIQYF.